These T cell receptor beta chains were read from a single sample in a study of T cells in Graves' hyperthyroidism and ophthalmopathy. Each CDR3 protein gets one entry after TCRdb re-called the multiplex PCR reads with MiXCR. Counted here are 250,000 to 300,000 distinct CDR3 sequences, approximately 18% occurring once; the ten biggest clones make up roughly 40%. Material for sequencing was blood. The receptors were gathered from a man in his forties or fifties with Graves' ophthalmopathy. CDR3s include the opening cysteine and the closing phenylalanine or tryptophan. A D gene is named only where the DNA matches it firmly. Expanded clones are given a class, and other clones once, few, many or no size at all.

J gene: TRBJ2-7
D gene: TRBD2
V gene: TRBV6-1
clone size: many
CDR3 DNA: TGTGCCAGCAGCTTCTCTAGGAGCGGGGCTGAGCAGTACTTC
CDR3 protein: CASSFSRSGAEQYF

J gene: TRBJ1-4
D gene: .
V gene: TRBV12-3/TRBV12-4
clone size: .
CDR3 DNA: TGTGCCAGCAGTTCGGACAGAGGACTGTTTTTT
CDR3 protein: CASSSDRGLFF

J gene: TRBJ1-5
D gene: TRBD1
V gene: TRBV12-3/TRBV12-4
clone size: many
CDR3 DNA: TGTGCCAGCAGTTCGGGACAGACCTATTCTTACAATCAGCCCCAGCATTTT
CDR3 protein: CASSSGQTYSYNQPQHF

J gene: TRBJ1-6
D gene: TRBD1
V gene: TRBV6-1
clone size: .
CDR3 DNA: TGTGCCAGCTCAGCCAGGGGGCCCACCTATAATTCACCCCTCCACTTT
CDR3 protein: CASSARGPTYNSPLHF

J gene: TRBJ2-3
D gene: TRBD1
V gene: TRBV5-4
clone size: few
CDR3 DNA: TGTGCCAGCAGCTGGACAGGGACAGGTCCTCTCACAGATACGCAGTATTTT
CDR3 protein: CASSWTGTGPLTDTQYF

J gene: TRBJ2-4
D gene: .
V gene: TRBV5-8
clone size: .
CDR3 DNA: TGTGCCAGCACTCCCGGGACTTTCAAAAGTCTAGCCAAAAACATTCAGTACTTC
CDR3 protein: CASTPGTFKSLAKNIQYF

J gene: TRBJ2-1
D gene: TRBD2
V gene: TRBV2
clone size: .
CDR3 DNA: TGTGCCAGCAGCTTACGGGGGGTCGACAGCCCCTACGAGCAGTTCTTC
CDR3 protein: CASSLRGVDSPYEQFF

J gene: TRBJ2-7
D gene: TRBD2
V gene: TRBV5-1
clone size: once
CDR3 DNA: TGCGCCAGCAGCACGGGACTAGCAACCTTCGAGCAGTACTTC
CDR3 protein: CASSTGLATFEQYF

J gene: TRBJ2-3
D gene: .
V gene: TRBV28
clone size: many
CDR3 DNA: TGTGCCAGCAGCCAAACCCCCGTCAGCACTAGCACAGATACGCAGTATTTT
CDR3 protein: CASSQTPVSTSTDTQYF

J gene: TRBJ2-1
D gene: .
V gene: TRBV20-1
clone size: many
CDR3 DNA: TGCAGTGCTAGAGGGGATGAGCAGTTCTTC
CDR3 protein: CSARGDEQFF

J gene: TRBJ2-3
D gene: .
V gene: TRBV4-2
clone size: few
CDR3 DNA: TGTGCCAGCAGCACAGGGATAGCAAGCACAGATACGCAGTATTTT
CDR3 protein: CASSTGIASTDTQYF

J gene: TRBJ1-1
D gene: TRBD1
V gene: TRBV6-1
clone size: many
CDR3 DNA: TGTGCCAGCAGTAGACAGGGGGCGCGGGGCACTGAAGCTTTCTTT
CDR3 protein: CASSRQGARGTEAFF

J gene: TRBJ2-1
D gene: TRBD2
V gene: TRBV19
clone size: .
CDR3 DNA: TGTGCCAGTAGTATCGCACCCGGGACTAGCGGGAGGAACTACAATGAGCAGTTCTTC
CDR3 protein: CASSIAPGTSGRNYNEQFF

J gene: TRBJ1-2
D gene: .
V gene: TRBV10-3
clone size: .
CDR3 DNA: .
CDR3 protein: CASGGPPPNYGCTF

J gene: TRBJ2-1
D gene: .
V gene: TRBV10-3
clone size: .
CDR3 DNA: TGTGCCATCAGTGCCGGGTCGGATGAGCAGTTCTTC
CDR3 protein: CAISAGSDEQFF

J gene: TRBJ2-7
D gene: .
V gene: TRBV28
clone size: many
CDR3 DNA: TGTGCCAGCAGTTTCCCACAGGGAGGCCTCTCCTACGAGCAGTACTTC
CDR3 protein: CASSFPQGGLSYEQYF

J gene: TRBJ2-4
D gene: .
V gene: TRBV29-1
clone size: few
CDR3 DNA: TGCAGCGTCCTTGGAAGAAACATTCAGTACTTC
CDR3 protein: CSVLGRNIQYF

J gene: TRBJ2-7
D gene: TRBD2
V gene: TRBV30
clone size: many
CDR3 DNA: TGTGCCTGGAGTTCTACCGGGACTAGCGGGAGTCGCGAGCAGTACTTC
CDR3 protein: CAWSSTGTSGSREQYF

J gene: TRBJ1-1
D gene: .
V gene: TRBV28
clone size: many
CDR3 DNA: TGTGCCAGCAGCCCGGGACCAATGAACACTGAAGCTTTCTTT
CDR3 protein: CASSPGPMNTEAFF

J gene: TRBJ2-1
D gene: .
V gene: TRBV2
clone size: many
CDR3 DNA: TGTGCCAGCAGTCGGACAGAAACCTACAATGAGCAGTTCTTC
CDR3 protein: CASSRTETYNEQFF

J gene: TRBJ2-7
D gene: TRBD2
V gene: TRBV7-8
clone size: many
CDR3 DNA: TGTGCCAGCAACCTAGCGGGAACCTACGAGCAGTACTTC
CDR3 protein: CASNLAGTYEQYF

J gene: TRBJ2-1
D gene: TRBD1
V gene: TRBV12-3/TRBV12-4
clone size: .
CDR3 DNA: TGTGCCAGCAGTCAGACGGGACAGGTAGGGGTAGGTGAGCAGTTCTTC
CDR3 protein: CASSQTGQVGVGEQFF

J gene: TRBJ2-3
D gene: .
V gene: TRBV28
clone size: few
CDR3 DNA: TGTGCCAGTGCCGGGTTCACAGATACGCAGTATTTT
CDR3 protein: CASAGFTDTQYF

J gene: TRBJ2-2
D gene: .
V gene: TRBV5-1
clone size: few
CDR3 DNA: TGCGCCAGCAGCTCAGACGGACGGAACACCGGGGAGCTGTTTTTT
CDR3 protein: CASSSDGRNTGELFF

J gene: TRBJ2-7
D gene: TRBD2
V gene: TRBV7-3
clone size: few
CDR3 DNA: TGTGCCAGCAGCTTGGTAGCGGGAGAGGCCTACGAGCAGTACTTC
CDR3 protein: CASSLVAGEAYEQYF

J gene: TRBJ2-7
D gene: TRBD1
V gene: TRBV6-1
clone size: few
CDR3 DNA: TGTGCCAGCAGTCGTCCTCCGGGACAGGGTAAAGAGCAGTACTTC
CDR3 protein: CASSRPPGQGKEQYF

J gene: TRBJ2-7
D gene: TRBD2
V gene: TRBV15
clone size: .
CDR3 DNA: TGTGCCACCAGCTTCGGGACTAGCGGGAGGGCCAAATACGAGCAGTACTTC
CDR3 protein: CATSFGTSGRAKYEQYF

J gene: TRBJ2-2
D gene: .
V gene: TRBV18
clone size: .
CDR3 DNA: TGTGCCAGCTTATTCGACACCGGGGAGCTGTTTTTT
CDR3 protein: CASLFDTGELFF

J gene: TRBJ2-7
D gene: TRBD1
V gene: TRBV5-4
clone size: .
CDR3 DNA: TGTGCCAGCAGCGCGGACAGGGCAGGTTCCTACGAGCAGTACTTC
CDR3 protein: CASSADRAGSYEQYF

J gene: TRBJ1-2
D gene: .
V gene: TRBV6-1
clone size: .
CDR3 DNA: TGTGCCAGCAGTGAAGCAGGGAGGGATGGCTACACCTTC
CDR3 protein: CASSEAGRDGYTF